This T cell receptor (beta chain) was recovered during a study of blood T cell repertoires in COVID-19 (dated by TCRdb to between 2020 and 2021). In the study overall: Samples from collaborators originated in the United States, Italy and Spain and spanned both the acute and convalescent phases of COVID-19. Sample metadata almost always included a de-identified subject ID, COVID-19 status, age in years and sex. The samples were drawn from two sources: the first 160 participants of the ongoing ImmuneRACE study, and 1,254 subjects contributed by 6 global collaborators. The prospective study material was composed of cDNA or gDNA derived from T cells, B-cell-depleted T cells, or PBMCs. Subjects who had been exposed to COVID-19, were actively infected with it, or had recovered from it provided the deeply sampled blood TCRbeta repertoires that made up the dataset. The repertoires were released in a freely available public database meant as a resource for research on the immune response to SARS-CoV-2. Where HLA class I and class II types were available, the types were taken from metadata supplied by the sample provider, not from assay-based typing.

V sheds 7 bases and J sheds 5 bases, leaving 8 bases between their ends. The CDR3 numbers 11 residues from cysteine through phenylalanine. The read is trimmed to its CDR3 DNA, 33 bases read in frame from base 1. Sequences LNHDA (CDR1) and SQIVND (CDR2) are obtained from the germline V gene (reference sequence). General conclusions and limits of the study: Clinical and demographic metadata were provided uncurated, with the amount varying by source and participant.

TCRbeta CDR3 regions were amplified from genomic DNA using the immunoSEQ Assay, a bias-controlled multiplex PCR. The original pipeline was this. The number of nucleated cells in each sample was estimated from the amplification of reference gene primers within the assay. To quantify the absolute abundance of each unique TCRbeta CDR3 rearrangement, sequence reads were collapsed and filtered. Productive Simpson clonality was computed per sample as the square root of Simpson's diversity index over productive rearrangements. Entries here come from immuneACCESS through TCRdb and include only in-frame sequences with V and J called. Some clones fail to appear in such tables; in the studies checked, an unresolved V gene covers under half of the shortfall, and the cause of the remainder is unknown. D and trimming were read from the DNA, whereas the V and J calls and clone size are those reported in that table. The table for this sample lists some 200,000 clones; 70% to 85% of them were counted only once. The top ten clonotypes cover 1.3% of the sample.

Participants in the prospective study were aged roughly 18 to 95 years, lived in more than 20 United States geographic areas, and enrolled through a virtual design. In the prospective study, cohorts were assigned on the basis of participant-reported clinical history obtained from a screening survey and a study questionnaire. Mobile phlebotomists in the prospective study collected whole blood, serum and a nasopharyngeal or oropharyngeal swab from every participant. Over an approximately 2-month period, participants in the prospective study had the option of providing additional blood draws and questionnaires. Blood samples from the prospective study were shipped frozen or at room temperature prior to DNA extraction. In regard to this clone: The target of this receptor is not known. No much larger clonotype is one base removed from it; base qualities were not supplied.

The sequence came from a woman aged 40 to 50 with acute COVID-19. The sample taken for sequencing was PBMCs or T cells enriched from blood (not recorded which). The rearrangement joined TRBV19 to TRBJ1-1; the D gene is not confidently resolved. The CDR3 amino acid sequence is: CASILRTEAFF. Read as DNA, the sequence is TGTGCCAGTATTCTACGGACTGAAGCTTTCTTT.